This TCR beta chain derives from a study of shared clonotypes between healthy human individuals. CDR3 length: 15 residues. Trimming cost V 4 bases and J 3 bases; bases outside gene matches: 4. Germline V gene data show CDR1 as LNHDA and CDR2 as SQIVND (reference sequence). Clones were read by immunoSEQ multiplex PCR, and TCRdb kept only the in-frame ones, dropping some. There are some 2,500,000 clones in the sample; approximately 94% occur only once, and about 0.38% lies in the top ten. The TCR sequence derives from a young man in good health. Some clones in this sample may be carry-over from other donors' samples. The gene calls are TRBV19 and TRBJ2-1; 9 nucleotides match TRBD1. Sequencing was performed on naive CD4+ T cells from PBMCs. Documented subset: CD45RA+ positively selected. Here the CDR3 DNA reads TGTGCCAGTAGTAGAAGGACAGGGGACTACAATGAGCAGTTCTTC. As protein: CASSRRTGDYNEQFF.